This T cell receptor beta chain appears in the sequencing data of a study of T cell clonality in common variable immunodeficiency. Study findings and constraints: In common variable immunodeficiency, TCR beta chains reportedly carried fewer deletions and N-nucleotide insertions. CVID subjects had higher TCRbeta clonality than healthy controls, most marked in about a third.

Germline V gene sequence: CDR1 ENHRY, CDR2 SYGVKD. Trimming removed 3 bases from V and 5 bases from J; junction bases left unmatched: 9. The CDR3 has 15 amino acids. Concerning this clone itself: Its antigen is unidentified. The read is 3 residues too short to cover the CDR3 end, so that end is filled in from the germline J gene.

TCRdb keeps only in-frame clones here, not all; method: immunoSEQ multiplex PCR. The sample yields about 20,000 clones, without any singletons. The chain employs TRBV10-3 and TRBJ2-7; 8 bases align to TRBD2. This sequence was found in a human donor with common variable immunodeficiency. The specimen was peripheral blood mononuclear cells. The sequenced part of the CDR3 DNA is TGTGCCATCAGTGATCTGAGCGGGAGTGGGAACGAG. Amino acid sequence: CAISDLSGSGNE. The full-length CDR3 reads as CAISDLSGSGNEQYF.